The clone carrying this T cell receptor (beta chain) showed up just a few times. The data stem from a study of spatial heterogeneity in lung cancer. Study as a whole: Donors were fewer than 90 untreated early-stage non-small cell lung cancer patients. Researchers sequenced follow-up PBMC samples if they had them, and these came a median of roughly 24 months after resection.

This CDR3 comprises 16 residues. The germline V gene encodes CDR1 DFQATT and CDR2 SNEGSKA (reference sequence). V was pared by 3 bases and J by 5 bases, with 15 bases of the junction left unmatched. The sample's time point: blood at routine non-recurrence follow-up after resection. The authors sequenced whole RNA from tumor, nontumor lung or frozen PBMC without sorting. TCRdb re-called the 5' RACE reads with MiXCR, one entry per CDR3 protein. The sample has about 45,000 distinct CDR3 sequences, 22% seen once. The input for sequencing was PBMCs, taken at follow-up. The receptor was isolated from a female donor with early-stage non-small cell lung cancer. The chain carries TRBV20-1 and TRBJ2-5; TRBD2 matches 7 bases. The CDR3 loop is CSASHFLAGFVETQYF. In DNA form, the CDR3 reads TGCAGTGCTAGCCACTTCTTAGCGGGTTTTGTGGAGACCCAGTACTTC.